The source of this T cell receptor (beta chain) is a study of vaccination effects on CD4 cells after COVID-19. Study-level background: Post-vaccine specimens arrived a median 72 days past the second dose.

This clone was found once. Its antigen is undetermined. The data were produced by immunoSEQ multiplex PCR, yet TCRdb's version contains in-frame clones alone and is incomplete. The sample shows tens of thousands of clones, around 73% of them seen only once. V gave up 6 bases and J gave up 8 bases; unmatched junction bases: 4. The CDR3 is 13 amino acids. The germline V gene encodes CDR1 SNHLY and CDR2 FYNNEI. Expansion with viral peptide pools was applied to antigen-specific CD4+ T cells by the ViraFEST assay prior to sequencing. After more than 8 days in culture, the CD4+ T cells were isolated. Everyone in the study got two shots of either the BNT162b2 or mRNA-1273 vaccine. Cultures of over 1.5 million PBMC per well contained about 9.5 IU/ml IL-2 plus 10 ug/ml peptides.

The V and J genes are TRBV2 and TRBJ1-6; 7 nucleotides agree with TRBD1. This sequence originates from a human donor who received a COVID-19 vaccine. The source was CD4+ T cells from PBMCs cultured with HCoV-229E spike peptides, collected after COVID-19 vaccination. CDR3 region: CASRGQPDSPLHF. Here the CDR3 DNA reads TGTGCCAGCAGGGGACAGCCCGATTCACCCCTCCACTTT.